A selection of T cell receptor beta chains follows, all from one sample in a study of monozygotic twins with cystic fibrosis. The data were produced by immunoSEQ multiplex PCR, yet TCRdb's version contains in-frame clones alone and is incomplete. This sample carries some 35,000 clones, around 65% of them seen once, and the ten largest clones take 0.75% to 0.85%. The sequencing input was blood. Receptors originate from a girl under 18 with cystic fibrosis. CDR3s include the opening cysteine and the closing phenylalanine or tryptophan. A D gene is named only where the DNA matches it firmly. Expanded clones get a size class; other rows say once, few or many, or leave the size out.

length	V	J	size	D	CDR3	DNA
16	TRBV6-5	TRBJ2-1	.	TRBD2	CASSYRTSGGYNEQFF	TGTGCCAGCAGTTACCGGACTAGCGGGGGGTACAATGAGCAGTTCTTC
15	TRBV13	TRBJ1-2	.	TRBD1	CASSSDRGANYGYTF	TGTGCCAGCAGCTCGGACAGGGGCGCCAACTATGGCTACACCTTC
14	TRBV19	TRBJ1-2	few	.	CASSIVTRGYGYTF	TGTGCCAGTAGTATAGTTACAAGGGGGTATGGCTACACCTTC
13	TRBV7-9	TRBJ1-1	few	.	CASNDGGNTEAFF	TGTGCCAGCAACGACGGAGGGAACACTGAAGCTTTCTTT
14	TRBV6-5	TRBJ2-2	.	TRBD1	CASGGQVNTGELFF	TGTGCCAGTGGGGGACAGGTGAACACCGGGGAGCTGTTTTTT
16	TRBV19	TRBJ1-2	.	TRBD1	CASRPEAGGSRYGYTF	TGTGCCAGTAGGCCGGAGGCAGGGGGATCGAGGTATGGCTACACCTTC
13	TRBV7-9	TRBJ2-1	.	.	CASSREGGPRQFF	TGTGCCAGCAGCCGAGAGGGCGGGCCGCGGCAGTTCTTC
13	TRBV25-1	TRBJ2-1	.	.	CASKGGLNNEQFF	TGTGCCAGCAAGGGCGGCCTAAACAATGAGCAGTTCTTC
13	TRBV29-1	TRBJ1-2	.	.	CSVRTRVNYGYTF	TGCAGCGTAAGGACGCGAGTTAACTATGGCTACACCTTC
13	TRBV29-1	TRBJ1-1	.	.	CSVEDRGDTEAFF	TGCAGCGTTGAAGACCGGGGGGACACTGAAGCTTTCTTT
12	TRBV7-5	TRBJ1-2	.	.	CARSLEEDGYTF	TGTGCCAGAAGCTTAGAGGAGGATGGCTACACCTTC
17	TRBV7-2	TRBJ2-3	.	TRBD2	CASSPLGLAGGTDTQYF	TGTGCCAGCAGCCCCCTGGGACTAGCGGGAGGTACAGATACGCAGTATTTT
14	TRBV4-1	TRBJ1-1	few	.	CASSQGWVGTEAFF	TGCGCCAGCAGCCAGGGTTGGGTGGGCACTGAAGCTTTCTTT
14	TRBV28	TRBJ2-2	.	.	CASTPSGEPGELFF	TGTGCCAGCACCCCTTCAGGGGAACCCGGGGAGCTGTTTTTT
14	TRBV5-6	TRBJ2-5	.	.	CASSLGARGETQYF	TGTGCCAGCAGCTTGGGCGCGAGGGGGGAGACCCAGTACTTC
12	TRBV6-4	TRBJ1-2	once	.	CASSDFQGGYTF	TGTGCCAGCAGTGACTTTCAGGGGGGCTACACCTTC
18	TRBV2	TRBJ2-1	.	TRBD2	CASSSAASGTNLDNEQFF	TGTGCCAGCAGCAGCGCAGCTAGCGGTACAAACCTCGACAATGAGCAGTTCTTC
19	TRBV4-3	TRBJ1-4	.	TRBD1	CASSQAPGTGGAGREKLFF	TGCGCCAGCAGCCAAGCGCCCGGGACAGGGGGCGCGGGGCGGGAAAAACTGTTTTTT
12	TRBV7-6	TRBJ1-1	.	TRBD1	CASSNRGTEAFF	TGTGCCAGCAGCAACAGGGGGACTGAAGCTTTCTTT
14	TRBV6-5	TRBJ2-7	.	.	CASSYSTNSYEQYF	TGTGCCAGCAGTTACTCGACTAACTCCTACGAGCAGTACTTC
14	TRBV7-9	TRBJ1-1	few	.	CASSLGSRGTEAFF	TGTGCCAGCAGCTTAGGGTCAAGGGGGACTGAAGCTTTCTTT
16	TRBV4-3	TRBJ2-3	.	.	CASSQDHRVGTDTQYF	TGCGCCAGCAGCCAAGATCACAGGGTGGGCACAGATACGCAGTATTTT
16	TRBV9	TRBJ2-2	.	.	CASSVEGQRNTGELFF	TGTGCCAGCAGCGTAGAGGGCCAGCGCAACACCGGGGAGCTGTTTTTT
15	TRBV4-1	TRBJ2-7	.	.	CASSQELASSYEQYF	TGCGCCAGCAGCCAAGAATTAGCGAGCTCCTACGAGCAGTACTTC
13	TRBV7-9	TRBJ1-2	.	TRBD1	CASSSPGGYGYTF	TGTGCCAGCAGCTCCCCAGGGGGCTATGGCTACACCTTC
16	TRBV2	TRBJ2-2	.	TRBD1	CASITRDRGDRGELFF	TGTGCCAGCATTACCCGGGACAGGGGGGATAGAGGGGAGCTGTTTTTT
15	TRBV5-3	TRBJ2-1	.	.	CARSFFLSSYNEQFF	TGTGCCAGAAGCTTTTTCCTGAGCTCCTACAATGAGCAGTTCTTC
16	TRBV7-8	TRBJ1-5	once	.	CASSLAGGRGNQPQHF	TGTGCCAGCAGCTTAGCGGGGGGGAGGGGCAATCAGCCCCAGCATTTT
15	TRBV19	TRBJ1-1	few	.	CASSIIWTVNTEAFF	TGTGCCAGTAGTATAATTTGGACAGTGAACACTGAAGCTTTCTTT
16	TRBV7-2	TRBJ2-3	few	TRBD2	CASSFLAGGVSDTQYF	TGTGCCAGCAGCTTTTTGGCGGGAGGTGTGTCAGATACGCAGTATTTT
14	TRBV2	TRBJ1-2	few	.	CASSGEWGPNGYTF	TGTGCCAGCAGTGGAGAGTGGGGACCGAATGGCTACACCTTC
18	TRBV18	TRBJ1-5	few	.	CASSPPWRQENSNQPQHF	TGTGCCAGCTCACCACCTTGGAGACAGGAGAATAGCAATCAGCCCCAGCATTTT
12	TRBV5-8	TRBJ2-1	few	.	CASSLNYDEQFF	TGTGCCAGCAGCTTGAACTACGATGAGCAGTTCTTC
16	TRBV4-2	TRBJ2-1	few	.	CASSQVFLAGYNEQFF	TGTGCCAGCAGCCAAGTTTTTTTAGCAGGATACAATGAGCAGTTCTTC
12	TRBV5-5	TRBJ2-7	.	.	CASSLQGDEQYF	TGTGCCAGCAGCTTGCAGGGTGACGAGCAGTACTTC
16	TRBV9	TRBJ2-1	.	TRBD1	CASSVGGTDPYNEQFF	TGTGCCAGCAGCGTAGGTGGGACAGATCCCTACAATGAGCAGTTCTTC
13	TRBV10-2	TRBJ1-1	few	.	CASSLDSNTEAFF	TGCGCCAGCAGTTTAGACAGTAACACTGAAGCTTTCTTT
15	TRBV6-5	TRBJ2-2	.	.	CASSLGTTDTGELFF	TGTGCCAGCAGTCTAGGGACAACAGACACCGGGGAGCTGTTTTTT
13	TRBV10-3	TRBJ2-1	.	TRBD2	CAILAETHNEQFF	TGTGCCATCCTAGCGGAGACACACAATGAGCAGTTCTTC
14	TRBV9	TRBJ2-7	once	TRBD1	CASSARDRGYEQYF	TGTGCCAGCAGCGCCCGGGACAGGGGATACGAGCAGTACTTC
15	TRBV4-3	TRBJ1-2	.	TRBD1	CASSQETGVSSGYTF	TGCGCCAGCAGCCAAGAAACAGGGGTATCGAGTGGTTACACCTTC